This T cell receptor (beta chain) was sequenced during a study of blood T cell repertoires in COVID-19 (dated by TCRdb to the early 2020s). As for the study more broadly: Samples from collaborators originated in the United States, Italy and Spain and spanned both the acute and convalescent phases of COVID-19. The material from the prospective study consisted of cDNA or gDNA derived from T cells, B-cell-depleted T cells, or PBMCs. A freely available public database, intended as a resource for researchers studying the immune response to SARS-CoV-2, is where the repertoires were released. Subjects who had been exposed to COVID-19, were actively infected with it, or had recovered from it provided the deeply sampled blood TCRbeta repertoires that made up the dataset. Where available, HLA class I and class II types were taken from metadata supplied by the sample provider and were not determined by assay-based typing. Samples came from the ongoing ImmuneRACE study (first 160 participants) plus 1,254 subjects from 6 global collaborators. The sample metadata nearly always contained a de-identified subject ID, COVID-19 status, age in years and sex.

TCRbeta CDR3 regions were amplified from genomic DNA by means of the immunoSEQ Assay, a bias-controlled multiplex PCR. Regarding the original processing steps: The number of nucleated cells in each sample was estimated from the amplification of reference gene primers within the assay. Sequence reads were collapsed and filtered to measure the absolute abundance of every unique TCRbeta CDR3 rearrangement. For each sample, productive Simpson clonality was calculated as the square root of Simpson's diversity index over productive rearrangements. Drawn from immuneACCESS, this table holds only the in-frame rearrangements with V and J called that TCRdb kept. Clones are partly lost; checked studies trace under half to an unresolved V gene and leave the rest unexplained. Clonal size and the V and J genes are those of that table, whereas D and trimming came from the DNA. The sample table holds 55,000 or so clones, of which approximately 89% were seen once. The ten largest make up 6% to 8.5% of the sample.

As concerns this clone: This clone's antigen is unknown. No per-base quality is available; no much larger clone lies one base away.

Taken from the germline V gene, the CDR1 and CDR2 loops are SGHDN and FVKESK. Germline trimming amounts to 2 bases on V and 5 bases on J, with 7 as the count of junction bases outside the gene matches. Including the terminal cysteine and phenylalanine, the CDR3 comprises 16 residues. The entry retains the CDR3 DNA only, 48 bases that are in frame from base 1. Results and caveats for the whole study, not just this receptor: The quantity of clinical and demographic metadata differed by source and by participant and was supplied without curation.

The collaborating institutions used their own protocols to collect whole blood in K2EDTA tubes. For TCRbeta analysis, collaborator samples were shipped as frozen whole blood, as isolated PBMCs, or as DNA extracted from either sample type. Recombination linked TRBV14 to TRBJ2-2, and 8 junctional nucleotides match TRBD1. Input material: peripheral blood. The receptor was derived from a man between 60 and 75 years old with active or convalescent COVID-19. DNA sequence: TGTGCCAGCAGCCAATGGACAGGGATCGAGACCGGGGAGCTGTTTTTT. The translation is CASSQWTGIETGELFF.